The present T cell receptor (beta chain) was sequenced within a study of T cell repertoires in ileal Crohn's disease. The study's findings and limits: Compared with CD4 T cells, sorted CD8 cells carried more expanded clones. Clonal expansions were more frequent in active smokers than non-smokers at surgery.

About this clone: Its antigen is unidentified.

This sample's time point: proximal margin of the surgical specimen (macroscopically non-inflamed). This table comes from immunoSEQ multiplex PCR, and its TCRdb copy is limited to in-frame clones, with some not included. This sample yields some 570 clones, of which 89% are seen a single time; approximately 12% belongs to the top ten. The CDR3 spans 14 residues. Looked up from germline, CDR1 is SGHNT and CDR2 is YYREEE (reference sequence). V was cut by 0 bases and J by 3 bases, with 9 bases left in between. Material for sequencing was ileal tissue. This receptor was identified in an adult with Crohn's disease. The J gene is TRBJ2-5, the V gene TRBV5-4; D is undetermined. DNA of the CDR3: TGTGCCAGCAGCTTGGACCAGTTAGAAGAGACCCAGTACTTC. Its protein product is CASSLDQLEETQYF.